Below, 19 T cell receptor beta chains from the same sample are listed, as sequenced in a study of T cell repertoires in cytomegalovirus infection. Via MiXCR, TCRdb re-called the reads, giving one row per CDR3 protein. The sample shows about 570,000 distinct CDR3 sequences, 40% of them seen only once. These receptors have no known antigen. Sequences were derived from cultured PBMCs, sampled from culture after CMV antigen stimulation. The receptors were gathered from a human donor in good health (CMV status not recorded). Some clones in this sample may be carry-over from other donors' samples.

This clonotype was seen a few times. This chain links TRBV28 with TRBJ1-2, with 7 bases identical to TRBD1. The CDR3 runs to 14 residues. The V segment lost 4 bases and the J segment 7 bases; nucleotides outside the gene matches: 9. The germline V gene encodes CDR1 MDHEN and CDR2 SYDVKM. The CDR3 nucleotides are TGTGCCAGCAGTTCCCCGACAGGGTTAACTGGCTACACCTTC. Protein: CASSSPTGLTGYTF.

The chain recombines TRBV2 with TRBJ2-1; 11 bases are a match to TRBD2. Germline trimming cut 6 bases from V and 7 bases from J; bases unmatched to any gene: 8. This CDR3 is 15 amino acids long. Germline values: CDR1 SNHLY, CDR2 FYNNEI. CDR3 bases: TGTGCCAGCAGGGCCACTAGCGGGAGTACGAATGAGCAGTTCTTC. This translates into CASRATSGSTNEQFF.

This clonotype was recorded a few times. The J gene is TRBJ2-2, the V gene TRBV27; D gene ambiguous. Trimming stripped 5 bases from V and 4 bases from J, with 14 bases between. The CDR3 runs to 15 residues. From germline, CDR1 is MNHEY and CDR2 SMNVEV (reference sequence). The DNA for the CDR3 is TGTGCCAGCAGTAAGAAGCAGGCCCGCACCGGGGAGCTGTTTTTT. It encodes CASSKKQARTGELFF.

The rearrangement joins TRBV5-5 to TRBJ2-4, with 9 bases that match TRBD2. The CDR3 totals 16 residues. V gave up 2 bases and J gave up 3 bases; unmatched junction bases: 6. Germline V gene data show CDR1 as SGHKS and CDR2 as YYEKEE (reference sequence). The CDR3, as DNA: TGTGCCAGCAGCTTTAGCGGGGGATTTGACAAAAACATTCAGTACTTC. As protein: CASSFSGGFDKNIQYF.

This clonotype was detected only a few times. The chain couples TRBV24-1 to TRBJ2-3, with a possible D match to TRBD2 (6 bases). CDR3 length equals 14 residues. V lost 2 bases to trimming and J lost 6 bases, with 11 bases between them. Germline CDR1 and CDR2: KGHDR and SFDVKD. The DNA of the CDR3 is TGTGCCACCAGTGATTGGGACTCTGGGGATACGCAGTATTTT. Translating it yields CATSDWDSGDTQYF.

The rearrangement joins TRBV27 to TRBJ2-3; D not resolved. CDR1 MNHEY and CDR2 SMNVEV come from the germline V gene (reference sequence). Trimming took off 5 bases at V and 2 bases at J, with 14 bases between the two ends. The CDR3 contains 15 residues. CDR3: CASSNLALHTDTQYF. CDR3 DNA: TGTGCCAGCAGTAACTTGGCATTACACACAGATACGCAGTATTTT.

This chain links TRBV11-2 with TRBJ1-1; D unclear. V was shortened by 5 bases and J by 4 bases, with 8 bases between the two germline ends. The CDR3 has 12 amino acids. From germline, CDR1 is SGHAT and CDR2 FQNNGV. The CDR3 coding sequence is TGTGCCAGCAGCCTTCTGGTCACTGAAGCTTTCTTT. It is translated as CASSLLVTEAFF.

The chain combines TRBV27 with TRBJ1-1; no reliable D call. V lost 2 bases and J lost 7, with 11 bases in between. The CDR3 covers 13 residues. Germline V lookup: CDR1 MNHEY, CDR2 SMNVEV (reference sequence). CDR3 DNA sequence: TGTGCCAGCAGTTTAGGGCGGGATCGTGAAGCTTTCTTT. It specifies CASSLGRDREAFF.

J is TRBJ1-3 and V is TRBV10-3, with D unresolved. The V gene's germline CDR1 is ENHRY and CDR2 SYGVKD. Trimming pared 6 bases from V and 0 bases from J, leaving 15 bases between. This CDR3 region has 16 residues. DNA for the CDR3: TGTGCCATCAGAGATAGTGTCCCCGGCTCTGGAAACACCATATATTTT. Protein sequence: CAIRDSVPGSGNTIYF.

The gene calls are TRBV6-2 or TRBV6-3 and TRBJ2-7; no reliable D call. V gave up 8 bases and J gave up 1 base, with 9 bases separating them. Germline loops: CDR1 MNHEY, CDR2 SVGEGT. This CDR3 region has 12 residues. The CDR3 is CASSAVSYEQYF. The CDR3 nucleotides are TGTGCCAGCTCGGCGGTTTCCTACGAGCAGTACTTC.

This rearrangement joins TRBV12-3 or TRBV12-4 to TRBJ2-7, with unresolved D. The V gene lost 5 bases and the J gene lost 0 bases, with 8 bases spanning the gap. CDR3 length: 13 amino acids. CDR3 region: CASSTASSYEQYF. DNA of the CDR3: TGTGCCAGCAGTACCGCTAGCTCCTACGAGCAGTACTTC.

This clonotype appeared a few times. The V call is TRBV7-2, the J call TRBJ2-1; D unresolved. Between the trimmed V and J ends, which lost 0 bases and 5 bases, there was a span of 5 bases. Per the germline V gene, CDR1 is SGHTA and CDR2 is FQGNSA. The CDR3 sequence is 13 residues long. In nucleotides, the CDR3 is TGTGCCAGCAGCTTAGCGGTTCACAATGAGCAGTTCTTC. This gives the protein CASSLAVHNEQFF.

This clonotype came up a few times. This chain uses TRBV6-5 with TRBJ2-4; 8 bases are shared with TRBD2. The germline V gene has CDR1 MNHEY and CDR2 SVGAGI. There are 13 residues in the CDR3. The V segment lost 2 bases and the J segment 9 bases; nucleotides outside the gene matches: 3. In DNA, the CDR3 is TGTGCCAGCAGTTACGGGACTAGGCCCATTCAGTACTTC. As protein: CASSYGTRPIQYF.

The V gene is TRBV6-1, the J gene TRBJ2-7; 7 bases align to TRBD1. Looked up from germline, CDR1 is MNHNS and CDR2 is SASEGT. Trimming removed 5 bases from V and 5 bases from J; junction bases left unmatched: 15. This CDR3 has 16 residues. For the CDR3, the DNA is TGTGCCAGCAGTTTATTATACGGGACAGATGACGACGAGCAGTACTTC. This translates into CASSLLYGTDDDEQYF.

DNA of the CDR3: TGTGCCAGCACCTTTACGGGTTACGAGACCCAGTACTTC. Residues: CASTFTGYETQYF. V usage is TRBV28 and J usage is TRBJ2-5; D remains unclear. CDR1 MDHEN and CDR2 SYDVKM come from the germline V gene. Between the trimmed V and J ends, which lost 7 bases and 5 bases, there was a span of 14 bases. The CDR3 consists of 13 residues.

This chain connects TRBV9 to TRBJ2-7; possible D gene TRBD1, 5 bases. Trimming stripped 0 bases from V and 3 bases from J, with 10 bases between. The CDR3 runs to 14 residues. The germline gives CDR1 SGDLS, CDR2 YYNGEE. CDR3 sequence: CASSVGVRDYEQYF. The CDR3 nucleotides are TGTGCCAGCAGCGTAGGGGTCAGGGACTACGAGCAGTACTTC.

This chain links TRBV28 with TRBJ1-5; D ambiguous. Looked up from germline, CDR1 is MDHEN and CDR2 is SYDVKM. The CDR3 covers 17 residues. The V end was cut by 4 bases, the J end by 5 bases, with 21 bases between. CDR3 region: CASSSDRIPRGDQPQHF. In DNA, the CDR3 is TGTGCCAGCAGTTCCGACCGTATACCCCGGGGAGATCAGCCCCAGCATTTT.

This clonotype was seen more than once but under ten times. DNA of the CDR3: TGCAGTGCTAGGCGGGGAGGGCAGTACTTC. This sequence encodes CSARRGGQYF. The chain joins TRBV20-1 to TRBJ2-7, with D perhaps matching TRBD2 (6 bases). In germline, CDR1 is DFQATT, CDR2 SNEGSKA (reference sequence). This CDR3 contains 10 residues. Trimming pared 3 bases from V and 9 bases from J, leaving 9 bases between.

In its sample, this clonotype was seen a few times. The V gene is TRBV6-5, the J gene TRBJ2-5; D gene unclear. The V and J ends lost 5 bases and 1 base respectively, with 8 bases between them. Germline CDR1 MNHEY, CDR2 SVGAGI. This CDR3 has 13 residues. In nucleotides, the CDR3 is TGTGCCAGCAGTGTCCAGCCCCAAGAGACCCAGTACTTC. This translates into CASSVQPQETQYF.